The source of this TCR beta chain is a study of T cell repertoires in cytomegalovirus infection. Study as a whole: Matching HLA type, along with CMV infection, was indicated by public TCR beta signatures. Whole-study results and caveats: Of the TCR beta families, the public ones yielded a cumulative frequency that identified carriers of CMV plus the relevant HLA. The study found HLA-C-restricted CMV-specific TCR beta clonotypes dominating the ex vivo response.

Germline V gene lookup returns CDR1 ENHRY and CDR2 SYGVKD. V dropped 6 bases and J dropped 5 bases, with 8 bases sitting between them. This CDR3 region has 12 residues. To note about this clonotype: Its target is not known.

TCRdb re-derived calls from the reads in MiXCR, one entry per CDR3 protein. The sample carries 200,000 or so distinct CDR3 sequences, about 21% recorded once. The sample taken for sequencing was PBMCs. V is TRBV10-3 and J is TRBJ2-1, with D perhaps being TRBD1 or TRBD2 (5 bases each). The receptor's source is a human donor in good health (CMV status not recorded). Some clones in this sample may be carry-over from other donors' samples. The DNA for the CDR3 is TGTGCCATCAGGGGGGACGACAATGAGCAGTTCTTC. It codes for CAIRGDDNEQFF.